The text below deals with one T cell receptor (beta chain). Antigen specificity is unknown. These data belong to a study of blood T cells in healthy people across ages. No fewer than 7 million PBMCs went into each sample. Findings of the study overall: Per million T cells, TCR beta diversity dropped roughly linearly as age increased. Estimates of diversity drawn from one million T cells were considered underestimates.

Sample-barcoded 5' priming and a J-beta primer mix drove a second PCR of 7 to 11 cycles. A template-switch adaptor that had 12 random nucleotides put a tag on each cDNA molecule. MiXCR, applied by TCRdb to the 5' RACE reads, yields one record per CDR3 protein. The sample carries some 900,000 distinct CDR3 sequences, 40% to 60% recorded once. The CDR3 totals 15 residues. The receptor comes from a man aged 25 to 40 in good health. The sample taken for sequencing was blood. The J gene is TRBJ2-7, the V gene TRBV21-1. TRBV21-1 is designated a pseudogene. The CDR3 loop is CASSKRLGTPYEQYF. CDR3 DNA: TGTGCCAGCAGCAAGAGACTGGGAACCCCCTACGAGCAGTACTTC.